This TCR beta chain was retrieved from a study of cytomegalovirus exposure and HLA in healthy donors. This clone was seen a few times. The antigen is undetermined. PCR employed 60 Vbeta and 13 Jbeta primers. Sequencing used immunoSEQ multiplex PCR; TCRdb keeps in-frame clones, though not all of them. This table holds 100,000 to 150,000 clones, 70% to 75% found once. The CDR3 totals 14 residues. Germline lookup yields CDR1 SGHAT and CDR2 FQNNGV. V was clipped by 0 bases and J by 12 bases, with 15 bases between them. Overall study findings and caveats: Later analysis identified 17,000 or so TCR beta sequences associated with HLA alleles, using a false discovery rate threshold of 0.05.

The rearrangement links TRBV11-2 to TRBJ2-1, with D hard to call. This receptor was taken from a male donor in good health and CMV-seronegative. Sequenced: PBMCs. CDR3 in DNA: TGTGCCAGCAGCTTAGACAGGTGGGTGGGTGTGCAGTTCTTC. Translating it yields CASSLDRWVGVQFF.